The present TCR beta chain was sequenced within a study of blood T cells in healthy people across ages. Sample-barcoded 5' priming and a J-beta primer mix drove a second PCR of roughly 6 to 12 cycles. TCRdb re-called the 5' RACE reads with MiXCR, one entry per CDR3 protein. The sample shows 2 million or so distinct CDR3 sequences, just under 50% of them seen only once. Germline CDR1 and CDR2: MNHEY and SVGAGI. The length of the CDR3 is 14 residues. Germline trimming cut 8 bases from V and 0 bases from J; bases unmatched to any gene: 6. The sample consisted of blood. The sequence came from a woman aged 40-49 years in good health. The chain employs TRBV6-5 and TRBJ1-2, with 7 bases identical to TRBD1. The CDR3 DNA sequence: TGTGCCAGCCGGAGAGGGGGCGCTAACTATGGCTACACCTTC. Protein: CASRRGGANYGYTF.